The 6 T cell receptor beta chains given below trace back to one sample, sequenced in a study of CD8+ T cells in alopecia areata. Sequencing relied on a cDNA template that was reverse transcribed from extracted RNA. The method was immunoSEQ multiplex PCR; TCRdb's version includes in-frame clones alone and lacks a portion of them. Among about 130,000 clones listed, approximately 49% were seen once. Specimen: CD8+ T cells sorted from blood, collected at week 0. The receptors were sampled from a human donor with alopecia areata.

The J gene is TRBJ2-7, the V gene TRBV6-1; TRBD2 might be the D (6 bases). V was pared by 1 base and J by 3 bases, with 13 bases between. From germline, CDR1 is MNHNS and CDR2 SASEGT. The CDR3 length is 15 residues. Here the CDR3 reads CASSEDRTGLYEQYF. The CDR3 DNA sequence: TGTGCCAGCAGTGAAGACCGGACGGGACTCTACGAGCAGTACTTC.

To note about this clone: Other DNA sequences in this specimen translate into the identical CDR3. The V and J genes are TRBV7-9 and TRBJ1-1; D is unclear. The length of the CDR3 is 12 residues. The V end was cut by 4 bases, the J end by 4 bases, with 7 bases between. Per germline, CDR1 SEHNR and CDR2 FQNEAQ (reference sequence). The CDR3 reads CASSSGSTEAFF. DNA for the CDR3: TGTGCCAGCAGCTCAGGTAGCACTGAAGCTTTCTTT. The whole variable domain, filled in from reference TRBV7-9 and TRBJ1-1, reads DTGVSQNPRHKITKRGQNVTFRCDPISEHNRLYWYRQTLGQGPEFLTYFQNEAQLEKSRLLSDRFSAERPKGSFSTLEIQRTEQGDSAMYLCASSSGSTEAFFGQGTRLTVV.

This sequence joins TRBV9 and TRBJ2-1; D gene uncertain. The ends were cut back, 4 bases at V and 0 bases at J, with 11 bases in the middle. CDR1 is SGDLS and CDR2 is YYNGEE in the germline V gene. This CDR3 contains 15 residues. For the CDR3, the DNA is TGTGCCAGCAGCTCGGGTCCGAGCTCCTACAATGAGCAGTTCTTC. It specifies CASSSGPSSYNEQFF.

In regard to this clone: One junction end disagrees with the germline gene, perhaps due to a read error. CDR3 coding DNA: TGTGCCAGCAGATTAGTCGTCAATGAGCAGTTCTTC. Translated, it gives CASRLVVNEQFF. The chain employs TRBV13 and TRBJ2-1; D not certain. The CDR3 contains 12 residues. In germline, CDR1 is PRHDT, CDR2 FYEKMQ (reference sequence).

V and J are TRBV4-3 and TRBJ1-1; 9 nucleotides match TRBD1. Per germline, CDR1 LGHNA and CDR2 YSLEER. The CDR3 spans 15 residues. The ends lost 4 bases at V and 3 bases at J; junction bases unmatched: 6. This CDR3 is CASSRLQGAYTEAFF. The CDR3, as DNA: TGCGCCAGCAGCCGTTTACAGGGGGCTTACACTGAAGCTTTCTTT.

The chain carries TRBV27 and TRBJ2-7, with D possibly TRBD2 on 6 matching bases. This CDR3 comprises 14 residues. Per germline, CDR1 MNHEY and CDR2 SMNVEV (reference sequence). Trimming removed 3 bases at V and 5 bases at J, with 14 bases between. Here the CDR3 DNA reads TGTGCCAGCAGTTTTCGAGGGGAGGTACACGAGCAGTACTTC. Translating it yields CASSFRGEVHEQYF.